Listed below are T cell receptor beta chains from one sample, sequenced in a study of T-cell reconstitution after alpha-beta-depleted transplantation in children. TCRdb re-derived calls from the PCR reads in MiXCR, one entry per CDR3 protein. Here the sample spans 440,000 or so distinct CDR3 sequences, about 45% being singletons. The specimen comprised PBMCs, sampled before TCRalphabeta/CD19-depleted stem cell transplant. These receptors were obtained from a girl aged 2 to 10 with aplastic anemia, due to receive a stem cell transplant. CDR3s include the opening cysteine and the closing phenylalanine or tryptophan. D genes are given only for firm matches. Size tells how often a clone was seen (once, few, many) or the class of an expanded clone, and some rows leave it out.

j_gene	v_gene	abundance	d_gene	CDR3nt	CDR3aa
TRBJ1-1	TRBV14	-	-	TGTGCCAGCAGCCAAAACAGGGAGGGGAACACTGAAGCTTTCTTT	CASSQNREGNTEAFF
TRBJ2-4	TRBV6-1	-	TRBD2	TGTGCCAGCAGTCGGGAGGAGCAGCTAGCCAAAAACATTCAGTACTTC	CASSREEQLAKNIQYF
TRBJ2-7	TRBV15	many	-	TGTGCCACCAGCAGAGAGATGGGGGGCGCGTCGGGGCAGTACTTC	CATSREMGGASGQYF
TRBJ2-1	TRBV7-3	many	-	TGTGCCAGCAGCTTAACTAGTGCGAATGAGCAGTTCTTC	CASSLTSANEQFF
TRBJ2-1	TRBV2	-	TRBD1	TGTGCCAGCCGGCGTGGGGGACAGCGCTCCTACAATGAGCAGTTCTTC	CASRRGGQRSYNEQFF
TRBJ1-1	TRBV14	many	TRBD1	TGTGCCAGCAGCGGACAGGGGGCTTTGGGCACTGAAGCTTTCTTT	CASSGQGALGTEAFF
TRBJ2-1	TRBV12-3/TRBV12-4	many	TRBD2	TGTGCCAGCAGTTTTTCGTCTAGCGGGAGTATCAGTGAGCAGTTCTTC	CASSFSSSGSISEQFF
TRBJ2-1	TRBV5-4	few	TRBD1	TGTGCCAGCAGCTTCGGGACAGGGGCCCACAATGAGCAGTTCTTC	CASSFGTGAHNEQFF
TRBJ1-1	TRBV12-3/TRBV12-4	-	TRBD1	TGTGCCACGGTCCCGGGACAGGGAACGAACACTGAAGCTTTCTTT	CATVPGQGTNTEAFF
TRBJ2-7	TRBV20-1	-	-	TGCAGTGCTAGAGAAGCATATAGCTCCTACGAGCAGTACTTC	CSAREAYSSYEQYF
TRBJ2-1	TRBV27	-	TRBD2	TGTGCCAGCAACCTGGGGCTAGCGGGAGTCCATGAGCAGTTCTTC	CASNLGLAGVHEQFF
TRBJ2-1	TRBV20-1	-	-	TGCAGTGCTAGAGTTACTACAAACAATGAGCAGTTCTTC	CSARVTTNNEQFF
TRBJ2-7	TRBV29-1	many	TRBD2	TGCAGCGTTGAAGGTTGGGCTAGCGGGACCTACGAGCAGTACTTC	CSVEGWASGTYEQYF
TRBJ2-1	TRBV20-1	-	-	TGCAGTGCGGGCCGGACTCTGAGCTCCTACAATGAGCAGTTCTTC	CSAGRTLSSYNEQFF
TRBJ2-1	TRBV6-5	-	-	TGTGCCAGCAGTTCCCACATTTCTAATGAGCAGTTCTTC	CASSSHISNEQFF
TRBJ2-3	TRBV29-1	-	-	TGCAGCGCCCGGGGGATGGCAGATACGCAGTATTTT	CSARGMADTQYF
TRBJ2-7	TRBV15	many	-	TGTGCCACCAGCAGAGATAACAGGGCCGCCTACGAGCAGTACTTC	CATSRDNRAAYEQYF
TRBJ2-7	TRBV18	-	-	TGTGCCAGCTCACCACAAAACGGTTACGAGCAGTACTTC	CASSPQNGYEQYF